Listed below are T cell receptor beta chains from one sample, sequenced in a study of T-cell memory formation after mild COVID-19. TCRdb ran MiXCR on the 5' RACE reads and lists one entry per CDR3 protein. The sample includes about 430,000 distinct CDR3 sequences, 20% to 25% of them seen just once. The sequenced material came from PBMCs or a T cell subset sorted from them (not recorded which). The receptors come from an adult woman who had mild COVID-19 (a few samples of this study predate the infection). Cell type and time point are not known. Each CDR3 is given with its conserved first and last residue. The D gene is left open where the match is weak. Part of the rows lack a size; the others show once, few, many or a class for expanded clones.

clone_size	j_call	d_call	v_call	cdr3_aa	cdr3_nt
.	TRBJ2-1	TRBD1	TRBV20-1	CSASPTGTGSNEQFF	TGCAGTGCTAGCCCGACCGGGACAGGCTCCAATGAGCAGTTCTTC
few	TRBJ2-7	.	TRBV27	CASSLRGNYEQYF	TGTGCCAGCAGTTTAAGGGGAAACTACGAGCAGTACTTC
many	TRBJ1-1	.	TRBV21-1	CASSAGGGWNTEAFF	TGTGCCAGCAGCGCCGGGGGGGGTTGGAACACTGAAGCTTTCTTT
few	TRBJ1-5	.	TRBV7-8	CASSGRDSNQPQHF	TGTGCCAGCAGCGGCAGGGATAGCAATCAGCCCCAGCATTTT
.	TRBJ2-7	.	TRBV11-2	CASSPGLAPREQYF	TGTGCCAGCAGCCCCGGGCTGGCACCCCGCGAGCAGTACTTC
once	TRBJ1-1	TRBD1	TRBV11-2	CASSLETGDTEAFF	TGTGCCAGCAGCTTAGAGACAGGGGACACTGAAGCTTTCTTT
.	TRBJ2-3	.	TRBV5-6	CASSLFQGFTSTDTQYF	TGTGCCAGCAGCTTGTTCCAGGGATTCACTAGCACAGATACGCAGTATTTT
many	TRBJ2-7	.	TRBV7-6	CASSLAATGEQYF	TGTGCCAGCAGCTTAGCGGCCACCGGCGAGCAGTACTTC
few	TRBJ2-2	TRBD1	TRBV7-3	CASSLGRGLTGELFF	TGTGCCAGCAGCTTGGGCAGGGGGCTCACCGGGGAGCTGTTTTTT
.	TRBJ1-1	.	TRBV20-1	CSARSPGGRTEAFF	TGCAGTGCTAGAAGCCCAGGTGGTAGAACTGAAGCTTTCTTT
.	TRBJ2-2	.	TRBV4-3	CASSQITGELFF	TGCGCCAGCAGCCAGATCACCGGGGAGCTGTTTTTT
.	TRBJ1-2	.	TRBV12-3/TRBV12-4	CASSLGGAGYTF	TGTGCCAGCAGTTTAGGGGGGGCTGGCTACACCTTC
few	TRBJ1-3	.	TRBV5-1	CASSYDGSSGNTIYF	TGCGCCAGCAGCTACGACGGGAGCTCTGGAAACACCATATATTTT
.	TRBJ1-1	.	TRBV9	CASSVEVGMNTEAFF	TGTGCCAGCAGCGTGGAGGTCGGCATGAACACTGAAGCTTTCTTT
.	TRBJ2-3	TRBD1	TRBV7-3	CASSDRGFGTDTQYF	TGTGCCAGCAGCGACAGGGGATTTGGCACAGATACGCAGTATTTT
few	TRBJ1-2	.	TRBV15	CATSRGGRTDGYTF	TGTGCCACCAGCAGAGGAGGCAGAACGGACGGCTACACCTTC
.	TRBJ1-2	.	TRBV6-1	CASITGSAYGYTF	TGTGCCAGCATCACCGGGTCTGCCTATGGCTACACCTTC
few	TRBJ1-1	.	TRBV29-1	CSVEAPGASTEAFF	TGCAGCGTTGAAGCCCCGGGGGCGAGCACTGAAGCTTTCTTT
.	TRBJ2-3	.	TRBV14	CASSRTPGTADTQYF	TGTGCCAGCAGCCGAACCCCCGGGACGGCGGATACGCAGTATTTT
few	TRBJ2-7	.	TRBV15	CATSRSSYEQYF	TGTGCCACCAGCAGATCATCCTACGAGCAGTACTTC
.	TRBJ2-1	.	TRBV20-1	CSARAPARRDNEQFF	TGCAGTGCTAGAGCCCCGGCGCGGCGTGACAATGAGCAGTTCTTC
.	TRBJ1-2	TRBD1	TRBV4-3	CASSHLDRGPFYGYTF	TGCGCCAGCAGCCATTTGGACAGGGGACCTTTCTATGGCTACACCTTC
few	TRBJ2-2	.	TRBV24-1	CATSEPDRDGELFF	TGTGCCACCAGTGAGCCCGACCGGGACGGGGAGCTGTTTTTT
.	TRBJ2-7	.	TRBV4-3	CASSRGMSYEQYF	TGCGCCAGCAGCCGAGGGATGTCCTACGAGCAGTACTTC
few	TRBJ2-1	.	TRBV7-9	CASSLLDIDPNEQFF	TGTGCCAGCAGCTTACTGGACATAGACCCCAATGAGCAGTTCTTC
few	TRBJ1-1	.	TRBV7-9	CASGPAPGQGRLNTEAFF	TGTGCCAGTGGTCCGGCGCCGGGGCAGGGTCGCTTGAACACTGAAGCTTTCTTT
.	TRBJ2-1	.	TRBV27	CASTEYNEQFF	TGTGCCAGCACAGAGTACAATGAGCAGTTCTTC
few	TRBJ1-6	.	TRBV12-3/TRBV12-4	CASRTLEGAPLHF	TGTGCCAGCAGGACCCTTGAAGGGGCACCCCTCCACTTT
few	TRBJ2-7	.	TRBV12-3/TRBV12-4	CASSPLSGSNEQYF	TGTGCCAGCAGCCCGCTTTCTGGGAGCAACGAGCAGTACTTC
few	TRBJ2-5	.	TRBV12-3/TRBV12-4	CASSLEEAGTETQYF	TGTGCCAGCAGTTTAGAGGAGGCGGGGACAGAGACCCAGTACTTC
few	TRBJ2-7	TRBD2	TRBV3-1	CASSQGTSGSYEQYF	TGTGCCAGCAGCCAGGGGACTAGCGGGAGCTACGAGCAGTACTTC
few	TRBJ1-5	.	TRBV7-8	CASSLDRHGNQPQHF	TGTGCCAGCAGCTTAGATAGGCATGGCAATCAGCCCCAGCATTTT
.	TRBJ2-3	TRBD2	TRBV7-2	CASASGWFTDTQYF	TGTGCCAGCGCTAGCGGATGGTTCACAGATACGCAGTATTTT
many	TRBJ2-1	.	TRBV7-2	CASSLGYKTYNEQFF	TGTGCCAGCAGCTTAGGCTATAAGACCTACAATGAGCAGTTCTTC
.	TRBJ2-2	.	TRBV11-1	CASSPQDVTTGELFF	TGTGCCAGCAGTCCTCAGGACGTAACCACCGGGGAGCTGTTTTTT
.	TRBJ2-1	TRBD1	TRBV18	CASSRDREYNEQFF	TGTGCCAGCTCACGGGACAGAGAGTACAATGAGCAGTTCTTC
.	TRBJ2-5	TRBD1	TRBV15	CATTPSEGQGAKETQYF	TGTGCCACCACCCCCTCGGAGGGACAGGGGGCCAAGGAGACCCAGTACTTC
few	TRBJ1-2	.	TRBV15	CATSRDRDQGYTF	TGTGCCACCAGCAGAGACAGGGATCAGGGCTACACCTTC
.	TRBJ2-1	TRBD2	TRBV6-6	CASRPLAGGNSEQFF	TGTGCCAGCAGACCCCTCGCGGGAGGAAATAGTGAGCAGTTCTTC
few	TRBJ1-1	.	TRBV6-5	CASSYSRQTNTEAFF	TGTGCCAGCAGTTACTCGAGACAGACGAACACTGAAGCTTTCTTT
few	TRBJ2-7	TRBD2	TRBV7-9	CASSLGSSGSDEQYF	TGTGCCAGCAGCTTAGGTTCCAGCGGGAGCGACGAGCAGTACTTC
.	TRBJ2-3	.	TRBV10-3	CAISGPGADPRGDTQYF	TGTGCCATCAGTGGGCCCGGGGCGGACCCTCGGGGAGATACGCAGTATTTT
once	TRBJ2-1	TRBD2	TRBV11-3	CASAGLATNEQFF	TGTGCCAGCGCGGGACTAGCTACCAATGAGCAGTTCTTC